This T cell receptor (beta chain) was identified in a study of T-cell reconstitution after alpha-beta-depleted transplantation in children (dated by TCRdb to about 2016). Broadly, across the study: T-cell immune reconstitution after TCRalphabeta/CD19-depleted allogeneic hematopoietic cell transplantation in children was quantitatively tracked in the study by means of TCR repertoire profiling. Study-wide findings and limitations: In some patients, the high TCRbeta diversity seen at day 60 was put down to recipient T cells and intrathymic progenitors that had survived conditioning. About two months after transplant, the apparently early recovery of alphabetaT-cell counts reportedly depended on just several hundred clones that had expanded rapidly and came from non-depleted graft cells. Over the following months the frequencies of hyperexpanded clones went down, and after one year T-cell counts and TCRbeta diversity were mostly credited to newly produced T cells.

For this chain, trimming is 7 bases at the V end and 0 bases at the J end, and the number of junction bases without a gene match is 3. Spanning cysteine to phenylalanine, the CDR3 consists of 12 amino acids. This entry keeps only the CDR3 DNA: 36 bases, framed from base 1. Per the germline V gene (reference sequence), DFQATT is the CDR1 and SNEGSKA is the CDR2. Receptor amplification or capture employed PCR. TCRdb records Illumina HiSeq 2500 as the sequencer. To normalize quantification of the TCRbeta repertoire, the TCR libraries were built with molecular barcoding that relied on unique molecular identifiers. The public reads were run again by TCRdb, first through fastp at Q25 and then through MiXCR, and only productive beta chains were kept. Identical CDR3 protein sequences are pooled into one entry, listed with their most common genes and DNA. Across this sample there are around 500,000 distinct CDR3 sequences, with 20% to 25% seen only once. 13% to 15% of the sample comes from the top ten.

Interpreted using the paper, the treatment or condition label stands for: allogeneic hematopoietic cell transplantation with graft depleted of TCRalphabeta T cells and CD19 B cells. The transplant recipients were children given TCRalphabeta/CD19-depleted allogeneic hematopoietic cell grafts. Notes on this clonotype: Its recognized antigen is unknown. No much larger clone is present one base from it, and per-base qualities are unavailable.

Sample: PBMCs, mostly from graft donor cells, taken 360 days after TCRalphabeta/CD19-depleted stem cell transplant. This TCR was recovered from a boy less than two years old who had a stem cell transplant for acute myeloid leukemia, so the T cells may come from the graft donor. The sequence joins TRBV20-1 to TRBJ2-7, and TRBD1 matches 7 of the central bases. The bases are TGCAGTGGGCAGGGGGACTCCTACGAGCAGTACTTC. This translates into CSGQGDSYEQYF.